The rows below give T cell receptor beta chains drawn from one sample of a study of T cell responses to AZD1222 COVID-19 vaccine. Clones were sequenced by immunoSEQ multiplex PCR, and TCRdb holds only the in-frame ones, with some missing. Of 100,000 to 150,000 clones in the sample, around 90% were seen once. The sequenced sample was peripheral blood, obtained 28 days after the second AZD1222 dose. The receptors derive from an adult who received the AZD1222 COVID-19 vaccine. Both conserved end residues are trimmed from each CDR3. Size is omitted from some rows. Given values are once, few, many or a class for expanded clones.

ASSPLGTGSSYEQY | few | TRBJ2-7 | TRBV18
ASSSGLAGGPSTDTQY | - | TRBJ2-3 | TRBV2
ASSPAGTGHYGYT | - | TRBJ1-2 | TRBV6-6
ASSRFIAGGEGDTEAF | - | TRBJ1-1 | TRBV7-6
ASRRQGDPYGYT | - | TRBJ1-2 | TRBV19
ASSYWDRRLNTGELF | few | TRBJ2-2 | TRBV28
ASSLGLAGTYNEQF | - | TRBJ2-1 | TRBV5-1
ASSPPGQTNTGELF | - | TRBJ2-2 | TRBV18
ASSVGALWNQPQH | - | TRBJ1-5 | TRBV9
ASSPPDSSYNEQF | - | TRBJ2-1 | TRBV6-5
ASSPSGSFLETQY | - | TRBJ2-5 | TRBV7-7
ASSILTSGGADEQF | - | TRBJ2-1 | TRBV27
ASSSGGAGETQY | - | TRBJ2-5 | TRBV5-1
AWRPGTGPSPLH | - | TRBJ1-6 | TRBV30
ASRGPDQPQH | - | TRBJ1-5 | TRBV11-2
ASSPHGTGVAF | once | TRBJ1-1 | TRBV5-4
ASSIQGGNQPQH | once | TRBJ1-5 | TRBV5-4
ASSPRVTPTDTQY | - | TRBJ2-3 | TRBV4-2
ASSLARAEAF | once | TRBJ1-1 | TRBV12-3/TRBV12-4
ASSQVGANQPQH | - | TRBJ1-5 | TRBV3-1/TRBV3-2
ASRPRTGVTGELF | once | TRBJ2-2 | TRBV6-5
ASSQPLGQETQY | - | TRBJ2-5 | TRBV14
ASSLVGVGTGELF | once | TRBJ2-2 | TRBV13
ASSENPQGASEKLF | - | TRBJ1-4 | TRBV9
ASSLSGQGSLSYGYT | - | TRBJ1-2 | TRBV11-3
ATGAPNTGELF | - | TRBJ2-2 | TRBV5-6
SARGGTEAF | - | TRBJ1-1 | TRBV20-1
ASSQGGQGAGTEAF | - | TRBJ1-1 | TRBV3-1/TRBV3-2
ASSPTLWGGAADTQY | - | TRBJ2-3 | TRBV11-2
ASSLDSAHGYT | - | TRBJ1-2 | TRBV2
ASSTGTSTDTQY | - | TRBJ2-3 | TRBV7-3
ASSRQGQGVSTDTQY | - | TRBJ2-3 | TRBV4-3
ASSSPPARSPYNEQF | - | TRBJ2-1 | TRBV7-9
ASKPLGIGGDEKLF | - | TRBJ1-4 | TRBV28
ASSLTAGGSYNEQF | once | TRBJ2-1 | TRBV7-9
ASGLVTGTNTGELF | few | TRBJ2-2 | TRBV12-5
ASGWEQPQH | - | TRBJ1-5 | TRBV6-5
ASSGPGSETLFYGYT | - | TRBJ1-2 | TRBV6-1
ASSVGISGTDTQY | - | TRBJ2-3 | TRBV9
ASRSDSSYEQY | - | TRBJ2-7 | TRBV7-9
ASSYSPNGDYGYT | - | TRBJ1-2 | TRBV6-5
ASSPPKLAGEDEQF | - | TRBJ2-1 | TRBV18
ASSIRTDSGNTIY | - | TRBJ1-3 | TRBV19